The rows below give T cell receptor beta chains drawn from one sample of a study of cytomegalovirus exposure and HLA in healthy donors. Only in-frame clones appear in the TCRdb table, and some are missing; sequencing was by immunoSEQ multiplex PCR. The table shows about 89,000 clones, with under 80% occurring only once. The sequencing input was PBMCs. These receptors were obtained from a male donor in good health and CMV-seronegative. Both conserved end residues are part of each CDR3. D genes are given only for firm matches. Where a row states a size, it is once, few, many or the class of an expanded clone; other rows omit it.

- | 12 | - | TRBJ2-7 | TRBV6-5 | CASSRTGPEQYF | TGTGCCAGCTCCCGAACAGGGCCCGAGCAGTACTTC
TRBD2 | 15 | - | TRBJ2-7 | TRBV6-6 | CASSPYSGSSYEQYF | TGTGCCAGCAGTCCTTATAGCGGGAGCTCCTACGAGCAGTACTTC
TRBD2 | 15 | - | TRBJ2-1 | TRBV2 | CASFSSGRSYNEQFF | TGTGCCAGCTTCTCTAGCGGACGCTCCTACAATGAGCAGTTCTTC
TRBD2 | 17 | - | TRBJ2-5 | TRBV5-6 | CASSSLGLAGERGAQYF | TGTGCCAGCAGCTCTTTAGGACTAGCGGGAGAGCGGGGGGCCCAGTACTTC
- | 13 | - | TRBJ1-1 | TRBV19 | CASSREVNTEAFF | TGTGCCAGTAGTAGGGAGGTGAACACTGAAGCTTTCTTT
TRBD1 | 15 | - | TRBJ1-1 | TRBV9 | CASSPFGQGNTEAFF | TGTGCCAGCAGCCCTTTCGGACAGGGAAACACTGAAGCTTTCTTT
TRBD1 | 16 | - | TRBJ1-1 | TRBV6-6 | CASSYSYRGPTAEAFF | TGTGCCAGCAGTTACTCGTACAGGGGCCCCACGGCTGAAGCTTTCTTT
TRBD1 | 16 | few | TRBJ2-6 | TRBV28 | CASGSGGAAGANVLTF | TGTGCCAGCGGTTCAGGGGGCGCAGCTGGGGCCAACGTCCTGACTTTC
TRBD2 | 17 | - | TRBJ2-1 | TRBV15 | CATSRRLAGGNGDEQFF | TGTGCCACCAGCAGACGACTAGCGGGAGGAAACGGGGATGAGCAGTTCTTC
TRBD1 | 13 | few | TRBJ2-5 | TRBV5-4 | CASRGQGDETQYF | TGTGCCAGCAGAGGACAGGGGGATGAGACCCAGTACTTC
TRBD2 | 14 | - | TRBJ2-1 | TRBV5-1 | CASRKGLAGNEQFF | TGCGCCAGCAGAAAGGGACTAGCGGGCAATGAGCAGTTCTTC
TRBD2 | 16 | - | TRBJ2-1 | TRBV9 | CASSPRSGSGYNEQFF | TGTGCCAGCAGCCCGCGTAGCGGGAGTGGCTACAATGAGCAGTTCTTC
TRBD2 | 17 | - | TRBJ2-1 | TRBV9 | CASGSPSRGRDVNEQFF | TGTGCCAGTGGCTCCCCCTCTCGCGGGAGGGATGTGAATGAGCAGTTCTTC
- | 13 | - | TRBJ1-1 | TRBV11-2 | CASSLEKTDEAFF | TGTGCCAGCAGCTTAGAGAAGACAGACGAAGCTTTCTTT
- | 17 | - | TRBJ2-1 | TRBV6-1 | CASSEPAGEVYKNEQFF | TGTGCCAGCAGTGAACCGGCCGGGGAGGTCTACAAGAATGAGCAGTTCTTC
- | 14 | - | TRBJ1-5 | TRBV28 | CAVSLDSSNQPQHF | TGTGCCGTAAGCCTTGACAGTAGCAATCAGCCCCAGCATTTT